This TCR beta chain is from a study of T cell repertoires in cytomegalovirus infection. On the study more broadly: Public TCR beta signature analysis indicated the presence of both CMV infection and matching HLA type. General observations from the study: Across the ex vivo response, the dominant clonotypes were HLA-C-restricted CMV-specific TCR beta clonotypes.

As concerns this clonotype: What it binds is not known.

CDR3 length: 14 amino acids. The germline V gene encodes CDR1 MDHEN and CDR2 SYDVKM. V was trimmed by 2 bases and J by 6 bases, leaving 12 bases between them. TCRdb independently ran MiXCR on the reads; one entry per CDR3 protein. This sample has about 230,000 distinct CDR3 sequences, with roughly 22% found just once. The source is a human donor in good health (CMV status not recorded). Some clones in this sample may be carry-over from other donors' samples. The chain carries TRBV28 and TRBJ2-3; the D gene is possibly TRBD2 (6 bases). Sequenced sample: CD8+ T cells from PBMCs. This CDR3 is CASSLSSGGDTQYF. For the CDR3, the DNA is TGTGCCAGCAGTTTAAGTAGCGGTGGGGATACGCAGTATTTT. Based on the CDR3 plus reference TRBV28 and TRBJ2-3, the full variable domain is DVKVTQSSRYLVKRTGEKVFLECVQDMDHENMFWYRQDPGLGLRLIYFSYDVKMKEKGDIPEGYSVSREKKERFSLILESASTNQTSMYLCASSLSSGGDTQYFGPGTRLTVL.